This entry concerns a single T cell receptor (beta chain). It has no known antigen specificity. Base-call qualities are not available, and no considerably larger clone is one nucleotide away. This sample stems from a study of blood T cell repertoires in COVID-19 (dated by TCRdb to between 2020 and 2021). For the wider study: Samples from collaborators originated in the United States, Italy and Spain and spanned both the acute and convalescent phases of COVID-19. The material from the prospective study consisted of cDNA or gDNA derived from T cells, B-cell-depleted T cells, or PBMCs. A de-identified subject ID, COVID-19 status, age in years and sex were almost always included in the sample metadata. The repertoires were released in a freely available public database intended as a resource for research on the immune response to SARS-CoV-2. Where available, HLA class I and class II types were taken from metadata supplied by the sample provider and were not determined by assay-based typing. Subjects who had been exposed to COVID-19, were actively infected with it, or had recovered from it provided the deeply sampled blood TCRbeta repertoires that made up the dataset. Samples came from the ongoing ImmuneRACE study (first 160 participants) plus 1,254 subjects from 6 global collaborators.

Points the paper makes about the study in general: The quantity of clinical and demographic metadata differed by source and by participant and was supplied without curation.

Collaborating institutions collected whole blood in K2EDTA tubes following their own protocols. For TCRbeta analysis, collaborators shipped samples as frozen whole blood, isolated PBMCs, or DNA extracted from either of those sample types. The immunoSEQ Assay, a bias-controlled multiplex PCR, was used to amplify TCRbeta CDR3 regions from genomic DNA. For the original study's pipeline: The number of nucleated cells in each sample was estimated by amplification of reference gene primers within the assay. To quantify the absolute abundance of each unique TCRbeta CDR3 rearrangement, sequence reads were collapsed and filtered. For each sample, productive Simpson clonality was calculated by taking the square root of Simpson's diversity index across productive rearrangements. As stored in TCRdb, this immuneACCESS dataset retains in-frame rearrangements with V and J assigned. A fraction of the clones does not appear; measured against another copy, unresolved V genes explain less than half of the discrepancy, and the remainder lacks a known reason. The D gene and trimming were derived from the DNA, and the V and J assignments and clone size from that table. The sample table lists about 150,000 clones, about 90% of them with a count of one. Over 0.45% of the sample comes from the top ten.

The TCR sequence derives from a man aged 50 or older with acute or convalescent COVID-19. Sequencing was carried out using peripheral blood.

CDR3 loop: CASSLSGSSYNEQFF. The nucleotide sequence is TGTGCCAGCAGCTTGAGCGGGAGCTCCTACAATGAGCAGTTCTTC. The rearrangement joined TRBV5-5 to TRBJ2-1, with 8 middle bases fitting TRBD2. CDR1 SGHKS and CDR2 YYEKEE are derived from the germline V gene (reference sequence). Relative to germline, V is missing 1 base and J is missing 0 bases, with 0 bases of the junction outside any gene match. From the cysteine through the phenylalanine, the CDR3 covers 15 amino acids. The sequence is cut down to CDR3 DNA, 45 bases in frame from base 1.